This TCR beta chain was recorded in a study of cytomegalovirus exposure and HLA in healthy donors. The CDR3 length is 16 residues. Germline V lookup: CDR1 MNHEY, CDR2 SVGAGI. V was pared by 0 bases and J by 6 bases, with 17 bases between. The PCR used 60 Vbeta and 13 Jbeta primers. How the authors handled the data: A later analysis tallied 80 million to 100 million unique TCR beta chains, 8.5 million to 11 million of them shared. TCRdb's copy holds only in-frame clones and misses some; the assay was immunoSEQ multiplex PCR. V, J and clone size derive from that table, while D and trimming were established from the DNA sequence. The sample gives about 180,000 clones, roughly 85% of which show up once; 1% is in the top ten.

This receptor was taken from a boy between 2 and 10 years old in good health and CMV-seronegative. Sequenced: PBMCs. This chain links TRBV6-5 with TRBJ1-1; the D is unclear. DNA for the CDR3: TGTGCCAGCAGTTACTCGAGCAGGCAGGTAAACTCTGAAGCTTTCTTT. This translates into CASSYSSRQVNSEAFF.